The source of this T cell receptor (beta chain) is a study of cytomegalovirus exposure and HLA in healthy donors (dated by TCRdb to about 2017). For context, the study as a whole: An earlier analysis of roughly 630 of the donors reported roughly 270 Gb of sequence data and around 120 million unique TCR beta sequences from about 179 million T cells. In an earlier analysis of 587 of the donors, high-throughput TCR beta sequencing was used to judge whether each TCR beta V gene segment behaved as functional or pseudogenic. Among the roughly 400 genotyped donors, 81% belonged to the genetic ancestry cluster associated with self-reported Caucasian donors. The study aimed to test whether cataloging public T cell receptors could reveal signatures of past pathogen exposure. The number of donors typed differed by locus, with 629-630 for A, B, C, DRB1 and DQB1, 522 for DQA1, under 610 for DPA1, and some 450 for DPB1. Every repertoire in the discovery cohort had been generated on one and the same sequencing platform. Rather than using new phenotypic data, the later analysis identified candidate immune exposures from TCR beta sequences and from how often those sequences occurred across donors. Across 398 genotyped donors of the cohort, an average of roughly 230,000 unique TCR beta nucleotide sequences per donor were sequenced, and roughly 17% of those sequences were non-productive. Because of strong linkage in the cohort, four to six DR-DQ haplotypes were treated as single units for association and clustering. Alongside the repertoire data, information on donor age, sex, ethnicity and CMV serostatus was compiled. The study combined high-throughput TCR immunosequencing, statistical association of individual TCRs with disease status, and machine learning to predict cytomegalovirus infection status. HLA typing covered class I and class II loci at four-digit resolution. An early release covering just under 650 HLA-typed donors comprised roughly 300 gigabases of sequencing data and roughly 86 million unique TCR sequences. In a later genetic analysis, genome-wide SNP genotypes for about 55% of the roughly 700 donors were used, and that subset was treated as a discovery cohort. To study patterns of TCR occurrence, a later analysis re-analyzed previously published TCR beta repertoires from around 670 donors and added high-resolution HLA genotyping. A separate validation cohort of approximately 130 different subjects was used in addition to the 666-subject first cohort. Using immunosequencing, the study profiled T cell repertoires from 500 to 800 subjects and related those repertoires to cytomegalovirus serostatus.

In total, 630 or so healthy bone marrow donors made up the cohort. At the time of sampling, every cohort member was nominally healthy, though immune exposures that went unrecorded were likely present. The donor was CMV seronegative and belonged to the group of 320 or so seronegative cohort members. A peripheral blood sample was provided by each donor, and peripheral blood mononuclear cells were used for TCR beta sequencing. The Qiagen DNeasy Blood Extraction Kit was used to extract genomic DNA from the blood cell samples. The library relied on the immunoSEQ multiplex PCR assay. For the multiplex PCR, a mixture combining 60 forward primers for TCR Vbeta segments and 13 reverse primers for TCR Jbeta segments was used. Amplification of the CDR3 region of rearranged TCR beta genes was performed with a multiplex PCR assay on genomic DNA. On the Illumina HiSeq System, the amplified TCR beta libraries were sequenced as 87-base-pair reads. In the original analysis: A later analysis counted about 80 million unique TCR beta chains across the 666 repertoires, and around 12 million of these chains were shared by at least two donors. Raw reads were error-corrected and collapsed into unique sequences by a nearest-neighbor algorithm in which closely related sequences were merged to remove PCR and sequencing errors. To assign V, D and J gene segments, CDR3 sequences were aligned to IMGT reference sequences. For a sequence to be retained, a match of at least six nucleotides was required to both a V gene segment and a J gene segment. Rearrangements were classified as productive when the CDR3 lacked stop codons and remained in frame with V and J, and all other rearrangements were classified as non-productive. CDR3 was defined by IMGT convention, running from the second conserved V-encoded cysteine to the conserved J-encoded phenylalanine. The earlier analysis of about 640 of the donors excluded any sequence lacking an unambiguous match to a single V gene segment. An earlier analysis of a few hundred of the donors classified V segments as functional when productive rearrangements were above 56.7% and as segregating when the standard deviation between donors was above 5%. To diagnose cytomegalovirus status from the catalog of TCR beta chain sequences, a statistical classification framework was built. A later analysis assigned V and J genes by comparing TCR nucleotide sequences with IMGT/GENE-DB human TR gene sequences. Using the TCRdist pipeline, a later analysis assigned CDR3 sequences along with most-parsimonious VDJ recombination scenarios. A later analysis defined each TCR beta chain by its CDR3 amino acid sequence plus V-gene family, and excluded reads lacking a unique V-gene family. A later analysis removed 592 highly shared, low-generation-probability nucleotide sequences to deal with suspected cross-contamination and a sequencing artifact. In a later analysis, a clonal expansion index for each public chain was calculated from normalized within-repertoire ranks of inferred template counts. In a later analysis, generation probabilities were computed with a VDJ recombination model fitted to out-of-frame rearrangements, and the resulting probabilities were checked against IGoR. Hypergeometric tests were used in a later analysis to score TCR-TCR, TCR-HLA and TCR-CMV co-occurrence, with a repertoire-size bias correction applied to the TCR pairs. False discovery rates were estimated in a later analysis by permuting HLA or CMV assignments 20 times. In a later analysis, co-occurring TCRs were grouped using DBSCAN, with TCRdist sequence similarity added in when clustering inside HLA-allele-positive subsets. Repertoires with fewer than 30,000 or more than 120,000 public chains were left out of co-occurrence clustering, as were five repertoires with anomalous nucleotide sharing. The table was pulled from immuneACCESS by TCRdb, which kept in-frame rearrangements only. Such tables lose some clones; where checked, under half of the loss comes from unresolved V genes, and the rest has no known cause. That table furnishes V, J and clone size, whereas the DNA furnished D and trimming. The sample's own table lists roughly 200,000 clones. Clones ranked in the top ten supply 5.5% to 7.5% of the sample.

A word on this clone: It lacks a known antigen.

The CDR3 sequence holds 15 residues, the cysteine and phenylalanine included. CDR3 DNA only is kept here, 45 bases in frame from base 1. CDR1 and CDR2 are read off the germline V gene as SGDLS and YYNGEE. Trimming removed 5 bases from V and 4 bases from J, leaving 16 bases between the germline ends. The study at large found these results: The 87-base-pair reads could not distinguish some IMGT-functional V segments, including TRBV6-2 and TRBV6-3, so those segments were excluded. A cluster of highly shared sequence variants was judged likely to represent a technical artifact of the sequencing pipeline. The earlier analysis of about 600 of the donors excluded approximately 15 rarely observed V segments, including chromosome 9 orphons, because counts were too low. A later analysis found that HLA-associated TCR beta chains were more clonally expanded and had lower generation probabilities than equally common non-associated chains. HLA typing was unavailable for some donors at each locus, so association tests used only the typed subset. A later analysis reported that several top co-occurrence clusters appeared linked to parvovirus B19, influenza, CMV and Epstein-Barr virus. At a false discovery rate of 0.05, a later analysis linked approximately 18,000 TCR beta sequences to specific HLA alleles. In both the original and validation cohorts, the classifier was reported to diagnose cytomegalovirus status with high specificity and sensitivity. While some public TCRs were present in many individuals, most TCR sequences turned up only very rarely across donors. Only TCR beta chains were sequenced in this cohort, and the absence of alpha or paired-chain data limited detectable features. A further reported finding was that TCR beta sequences accurately predicted the HLA-A and HLA-B alleles for most subjects in the first cohort. In an earlier analysis of fewer than 700 of the donors, most TCR beta V segments appeared in productive rearrangements about 90% or about 30% of the time, broadly matching IMGT annotations. A later analysis found that most CMV-associated TCR beta chains appeared HLA-restricted, with HLA associations seemingly driven largely by CMV exposure. A total of fewer than 200 TCR beta chains were listed by the study as associated with cytomegalovirus. According to a later analysis, TCR association rates differed among HLA loci, with DRB1 alleles showing the most associated TCRs and HLA-C alleles showing the fewest. When HLA alleles, especially DR and DQ, strongly co-occurred, TCR associations were difficult to assign to individual alleles. Correlated functional status among segregating V segments might be attributable to linkage disequilibrium, but an unknown experimental factor could not be ruled out. According to the authors, the approach could potentially be generalized to other disease states and immunological phenotypes. In a later genetic analysis, a missense DCLRE1C variant was associated with V-gene and J-gene trimming of TCR beta chains, and the association was replicated in an independent cohort. Roughly uniform sequencing depth across donors was assumed in presence/absence analyses, although this assumption may not hold. According to a later genetic analysis, donors in an Asian-associated ancestry cluster had fewer N-insertions in productive TCRs than the approximately 700-donor mean. Immune exposure information for the cohort was limited to CMV serostatus. In vitro tests confirmed that three of the cytomegalovirus-associated TCR beta chains recognize cytomegalovirus antigens.

The rearrangement combines TRBV9 with TRBJ2-1; the D gene lacks a confident call. The TCR was taken from a young man in good health and CMV-seronegative. Sequencing input: PBMCs. The sequence in DNA is TGTGCCAGCAGTCTATACTCTAGTAATTACAATGAGCAGTTCTTC. The encoded protein is CASSLYSSNYNEQFF.